This T cell receptor (beta chain) was recorded in a study of response to subunit inactivated influenza vaccine. TCRdb used MiXCR to reprocess the RT-PCR reads, holding one entry per CDR3 protein. The sample yields approximately 500,000 distinct CDR3 sequences, under 25% seen once. Study-level findings and limits: Each seasonal influenza vaccination, the authors suggested, recruits few new T cells.

As to this clonotype: Its cognate antigen is unknown.

The V gene end was trimmed by 8 bases and the J gene end by 3 bases; junction bases not matched to a gene: 9. In germline, CDR1 is MGHDK, CDR2 SYGVNS. This CDR3 contains 16 residues. The same specimen was also included in a second study, on T cells expressing NK-cell markers. That report notes: Scientists made TCR beta cDNA using 5'RACE template switching with UMIs. Beta-chain profiling covered CD3+CD56+NKG2C+, CD3+CD56+NKG2C- and CD3+CD56-NKG2C+ sorted subsets. Eight donors were sequenced, seven testing HCMV-seropositive and one testing seronegative. Dominant NKG2C+ clonotypes accounted for roughly 1.0-7.0% of CD8+ T cells in roughly 6 donors.

The V gene is TRBV25-1, the J gene TRBJ2-3; 12 positions match TRBD2. The TCR was taken from a man between 45 and 60 years old who received an inactivated influenza vaccine. This specimen was CD4+ T cells sorted from PBMCs, taken 11 to 12 days after vaccination. The CDR3 DNA follows: TGTGCCAGCGCGTTTGGGACTAGCGGGCGGACAGATACGCAGTATTTT. Protein sequence: CASAFGTSGRTDTQYF.